This TCR beta chain was sequenced during a study of T cells after yellow fever vaccination. Study in general: The fractions with low cell numbers were processed using SMART-Seq v4 Ultra Low Input.

The ends were cut back, 4 bases at V and 9 bases at J, with 19 bases in the middle. Germline V gene sequence: CDR1 SGHTA, CDR2 FQGNSA. The CDR3 length is 15 residues. TCRdb recomputed calls from the 5' RACE reads with MiXCR, one row per CDR3 protein. The table records about 370,000 distinct CDR3 sequences, approximately 10% of them present only once. The receptor's source is a man between 18 and 35 years old who received the YFV17D yellow fever vaccine. The rearrangement joins TRBV7-2 to TRBJ2-1, with a tentative D call TRBD2 (5 bases). The sequenced sample was PBMCs, obtained on the day of the first yellow fever vaccination. CDR3: CASSSREALKVEQFF. The CDR3 region has the DNA TGTGCCAGCAGCTCCCGGGAAGCTCTCAAGGTTGAGCAGTTCTTC.